These T cell receptor beta chains were read from a single sample in a study of T-cell memory formation after mild COVID-19. TCRdb recomputed calls from the 5' RACE reads with MiXCR, one row per CDR3 protein. The sample carries a few hundred thousand distinct CDR3 sequences, approximately 19% recorded once. Sequences were obtained from PBMCs or a T cell subset sorted from them (not recorded which). These receptors were collected from a man aged 18-30 years who had mild COVID-19 (a few samples of this study predate the infection). Cell type and time point are not known. Each CDR3 is given with its conserved first and last residue. The D gene is left open where the match is weak. Not all rows give a size; the values are once, few, many and, for expanded clones, a class.

d_gene	abundance	v_gene	len	j_gene	CDR3nt	CDR3aa
TRBD2	few	TRBV28	16	TRBJ2-5	TGTGCCAGCAGTTCCCCTACTAGCGGGGGACAAGAGACCCAGTACTTC	CASSSPTSGGQETQYF
-	-	TRBV28	16	TRBJ2-3	TGTGCCAGCAGTTTAGAATTAGGACAGTTGGGCGATACGCAGTATTTT	CASSLELGQLGDTQYF
-	-	TRBV27	13	TRBJ2-7	TGTGCCAGCAGTGGCAGGGCCCCCTACGAGCAGTACTTC	CASSGRAPYEQYF
TRBD2	few	TRBV7-8	15	TRBJ2-2	TGTGCCAGCAGAGTAGCGGGGGGGAACACCGGGGAGCTGTTTTTT	CASRVAGGNTGELFF
-	-	TRBV5-1	12	TRBJ2-4	TGCGCCAGCAGCTTGGCGGGAAGTATTCAGTACTTC	CASSLAGSIQYF
-	-	TRBV11-2	16	TRBJ1-3	TGTGCCAGCAGCCTACTCTACGTCCCCTCTGGAAACACCATATATTTT	CASSLLYVPSGNTIYF
TRBD1	few	TRBV4-3	15	TRBJ1-4	TGCGCCAGCAGCCTACTCCGGACAGGGGAAGAAAAACTGTTTTTT	CASSLLRTGEEKLFF
-	few	TRBV2	16	TRBJ2-3	TGTGCCAGACTCCGAAAGGTCGGACAGCGCACAGATACGCAGTATTTT	CARLRKVGQRTDTQYF
-	-	TRBV7-2	13	TRBJ2-7	TGTGCCAGCAGAACCTTGGGGACGGGCGAGCAGTACTTC	CASRTLGTGEQYF
TRBD2	few	TRBV6-2/TRBV6-3	18	TRBJ2-3	TGTGCCAGCAGTTACTATGTGGGACTAGCGGGGAGAGAAGATACGCAGTATTTT	CASSYYVGLAGREDTQYF
-	-	TRBV12-3/TRBV12-4	16	TRBJ2-1	TGTGCCAGCAGTTTCTTCGGGGAGAGCTCCTACAATGAGCAGTTCTTC	CASSFFGESSYNEQFF
TRBD1	-	TRBV29-1	12	TRBJ2-5	TGCAGCGCCGACAGGGTGCAAGAGACCCAGTACTTC	CSADRVQETQYF
TRBD1	-	TRBV4-1	19	TRBJ2-5	TGCGCCAGCAGCCAAGACACGGGGTTCGTTGGGGACAGCGAAGAGACCCAGTACTTC	CASSQDTGFVGDSEETQYF
-	-	TRBV18	15	TRBJ2-6	TGTGCCAGCTCCCATGGACAAGCTGGGGCCAACGTCCTGACTTTC	CASSHGQAGANVLTF
TRBD2	-	TRBV4-1	17	TRBJ2-1	TGCGCCAGCAGCCAAGGAGAACTAGCGATCTCCTACAATGAGCAGTTCTTC	CASSQGELAISYNEQFF
-	few	TRBV11-2	13	TRBJ1-2	TGTGCCAGCAGCTTATCAGGGGCCTATGGCTACACCTTC	CASSLSGAYGYTF
-	many	TRBV6-5	12	TRBJ1-1	TGTGCCAGCAGTCAGGGACCCATTGAAGCTTTCTTT	CASSQGPIEAFF
-	-	TRBV7-9	14	TRBJ2-5	TGTGCCAGCAGCCACTGGACCGCCGTGGAGACCCAGTACTTC	CASSHWTAVETQYF
TRBD2	few	TRBV11-1	13	TRBJ2-1	TGTGCCAGCAGCCGCGGGGGGAGTAATGAGCAGTTCTTC	CASSRGGSNEQFF
-	few	TRBV4-1	16	TRBJ2-5	TGCGCCAGCAGCCAACGTAGCGACTACTCCCCAGAGACCCAGTACTTC	CASSQRSDYSPETQYF
TRBD1	-	TRBV7-9	15	TRBJ1-2	TGTGCCAGCAGCTTACAACAGGGGCCAAACTATGGCTACACCTTC	CASSLQQGPNYGYTF
TRBD1	-	TRBV12-3/TRBV12-4	15	TRBJ2-1	TGTGCCAGCAGAAATCGGCAAGGGGGCGGCAATGAGCAGTTCTTC	CASRNRQGGGNEQFF
-	-	TRBV10-3	16	TRBJ1-3	TGTGCCATCAGTGAGTCGACTCACAGGGCGGTGGACACCATATATTTT	CAISESTHRAVDTIYF
TRBD2	-	TRBV2	15	TRBJ2-5	TGTGCCAGCAGTGAACGGGTAGCGGGGGGAGAGACCCAGTACTTC	CASSERVAGGETQYF
-	many	TRBV27	15	TRBJ2-3	TGTGCCAGCAGTCCTAGACCAACGAGCACAGATACGCAGTATTTT	CASSPRPTSTDTQYF
-	few	TRBV24-1	20	TRBJ2-7	TGTGCCACCAGTGATCCACACGAGGCCCGTGGACGAGGCGGCAGGCTCGAGCAGTACTTC	CATSDPHEARGRGGRLEQYF
-	-	TRBV7-9	14	TRBJ1-6	TGTGCCAGCAGCAGAAGAGGGTGGGATTCACCCCTCCACTTT	CASSRRGWDSPLHF
-	few	TRBV11-2	13	TRBJ2-7	TGTGCCAGCAGCTTTAGCCCCCTGCGGGAGCAGTACTTC	CASSFSPLREQYF
TRBD2	-	TRBV28	19	TRBJ2-3	TGTGCCAGCAGGACCCTACTAGCGGGCACCAGCGGGGGGTCAGATACGCAGTATTTT	CASRTLLAGTSGGSDTQYF
-	-	TRBV6-5	15	TRBJ2-3	TGTGCCAGCAGCCCCTTGAGGGGGGGCACAGATACGCAGTATTTT	CASSPLRGGTDTQYF
-	-	TRBV24-1	15	TRBJ1-5	TGTGCCACCAGTGATTCCGGGGTTAGCAATCAGCCCCAGCATTTT	CATSDSGVSNQPQHF
TRBD2	few	TRBV4-2	16	TRBJ2-7	TGTGCCAGCAGCCAAGGTTACCCGGGGGGGCTCGACGAGCAGTACTTC	CASSQGYPGGLDEQYF
TRBD2	few	TRBV20-1	14	TRBJ2-3	TGCAGTGCTCCCCGGGGGGGCCTTCCAGATACGCAGTATTTT	CSAPRGGLPDTQYF
-	few	TRBV7-3	14	TRBJ2-2	TGTGCCAGCAGGGGGCAGGGGAACACCGGGGAGCTGTTTTTT	CASRGQGNTGELFF
-	many	TRBV7-9	12	TRBJ2-7	TGTGCCAGCAGCTCCGGGACCTACGAGCAGTACTTC	CASSSGTYEQYF
TRBD1	-	TRBV5-5	17	TRBJ1-2	TGTGCCAGCAGCTTGGGACTACAGGGGATCGCTCTCTATGGCTACACCTTC	CASSLGLQGIALYGYTF
-	few	TRBV2	12	TRBJ2-7	TGTGCCAGCAGTGAGGACATAGGCGAGCAGTACTTC	CASSEDIGEQYF
-	few	TRBV7-2	15	TRBJ1-6	TGTGCCAGCAGCTTAGGGGGGGCTATTTATTCACCCCTCCACTTT	CASSLGGAIYSPLHF
-	-	TRBV15	12	TRBJ1-3	TGTGCCACCAGTTCTGCTGGAAACACCATATATTTT	CATSSAGNTIYF
-	-	TRBV7-2	14	TRBJ2-7	TGTGCCAGCAGCTCGCGGGTAATTTCCTACGAGCAGTACTTC	CASSSRVISYEQYF
TRBD2	-	TRBV10-3	14	TRBJ2-2	TGTGCCATCACTGGACTAGCGGGGAACGGGGAGCTGTTTTTT	CAITGLAGNGELFF
TRBD2	-	TRBV5-6	17	TRBJ2-5	TGTGCCAGCAGCTTAAATGGGGTCGGACTAGTTCCAGAGACCCAGTACTTC	CASSLNGVGLVPETQYF
-	few	TRBV7-9	17	TRBJ2-2	TGTGCCAGCAGCCCTCCGGAACTCCATAGAGTGGCCGGGGAGCTGTTTTTT	CASSPPELHRVAGELFF
TRBD1	-	TRBV5-1	18	TRBJ1-3	TGCGCCAGCAGCTTGGTACCCGACAGGGGGCTTTCTGGAAACACCATATATTTT	CASSLVPDRGLSGNTIYF
TRBD1	-	TRBV18	15	TRBJ1-2	TGTGCCAGCTCACCTACAGGGGCTACTGACTATGGCTACACCTTC	CASSPTGATDYGYTF
-	-	TRBV7-3	14	TRBJ2-3	TGTGCCAGCAGCCCCAGCAGCTACACAGATACGCAGTATTTT	CASSPSSYTDTQYF